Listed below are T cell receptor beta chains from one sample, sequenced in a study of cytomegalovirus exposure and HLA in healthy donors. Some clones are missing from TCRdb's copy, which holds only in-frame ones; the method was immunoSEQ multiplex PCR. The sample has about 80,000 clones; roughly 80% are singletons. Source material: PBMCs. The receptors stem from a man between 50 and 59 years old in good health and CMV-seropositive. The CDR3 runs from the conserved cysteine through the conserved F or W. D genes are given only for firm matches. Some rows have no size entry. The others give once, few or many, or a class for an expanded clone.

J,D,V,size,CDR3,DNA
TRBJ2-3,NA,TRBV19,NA,CASNPKGHESTDTQYF,TGTGCCAGTAACCCAAAGGGACACGAAAGCACAGATACGCAGTATTTT
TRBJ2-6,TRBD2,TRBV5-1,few,CASSLVGLAGGTGANGLTF,TGCGCCAGCAGCTTGGTTGGACTAGCGGGAGGGACTGGGGCCAACGGCCTGACTTTC
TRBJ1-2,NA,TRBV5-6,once,CASSSLGWGEPWHGYTF,TGTGCCAGCAGTTCTCTGGGTTGGGGGGAGCCCTGGCACGGCTACACCTTC
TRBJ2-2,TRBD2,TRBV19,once,CASSISGSGIGGELFF,TGTGCCAGTAGTATCAGCGGGAGTGGGATTGGCGGGGAGCTGTTTTTT
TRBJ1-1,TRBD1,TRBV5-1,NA,CASSGGTALNTEAFF,TGCGCCAGCAGCGGGGGGACAGCTCTGAACACTGAAGCTTTCTTT
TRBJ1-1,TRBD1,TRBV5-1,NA,CASSLGDRNTEAFF,TGCGCCAGCAGCTTGGGGGACAGAAACACTGAAGCTTTCTTT
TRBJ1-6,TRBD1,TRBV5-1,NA,CASSVGTGMGNSPLHF,TGCGCCAGCAGCGTCGGGACAGGGATGGGTAATTCACCCCTCCACTTT
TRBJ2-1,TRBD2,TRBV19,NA,CASSMDGAGGREQFF,TGTGCCAGTAGTATGGACGGAGCGGGAGGGCGCGAGCAGTTCTTC
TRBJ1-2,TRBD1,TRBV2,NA,CASSVYRGPNYGYTF,TGTGCCAGCAGTGTCTACAGGGGACCTAACTATGGCTACACCTTC
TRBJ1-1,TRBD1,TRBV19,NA,CASTPVGTGVIEAFF,TGTGCCAGTACGCCGGTAGGGACAGGAGTGATTGAAGCTTTCTTT